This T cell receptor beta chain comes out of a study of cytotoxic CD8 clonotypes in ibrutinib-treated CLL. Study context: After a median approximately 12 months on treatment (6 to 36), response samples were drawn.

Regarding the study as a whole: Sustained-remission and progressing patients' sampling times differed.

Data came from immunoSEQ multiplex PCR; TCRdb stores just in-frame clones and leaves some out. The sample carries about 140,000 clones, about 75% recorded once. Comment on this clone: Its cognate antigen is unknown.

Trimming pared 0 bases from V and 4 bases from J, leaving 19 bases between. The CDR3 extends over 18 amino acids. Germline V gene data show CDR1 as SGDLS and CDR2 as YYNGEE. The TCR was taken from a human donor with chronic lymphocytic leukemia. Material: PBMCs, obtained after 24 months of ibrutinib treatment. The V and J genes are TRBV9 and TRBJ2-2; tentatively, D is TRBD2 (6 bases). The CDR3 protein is CASSVGRGPRGITGELFF. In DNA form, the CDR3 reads TGTGCCAGCAGCGTAGGGAGGGGACCCCGGGGGATCACCGGGGAGCTGTTTTTT.